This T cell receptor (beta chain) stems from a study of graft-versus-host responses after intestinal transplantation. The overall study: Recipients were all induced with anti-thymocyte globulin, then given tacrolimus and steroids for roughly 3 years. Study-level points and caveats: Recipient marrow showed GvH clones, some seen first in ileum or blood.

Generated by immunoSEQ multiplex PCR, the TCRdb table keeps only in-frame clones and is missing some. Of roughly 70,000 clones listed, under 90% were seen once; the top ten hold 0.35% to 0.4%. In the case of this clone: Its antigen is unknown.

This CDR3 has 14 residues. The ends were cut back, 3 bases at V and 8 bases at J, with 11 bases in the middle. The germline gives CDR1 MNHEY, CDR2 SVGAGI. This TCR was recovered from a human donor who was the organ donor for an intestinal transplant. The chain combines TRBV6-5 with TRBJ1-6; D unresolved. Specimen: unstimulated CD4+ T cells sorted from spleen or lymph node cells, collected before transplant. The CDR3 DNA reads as TGTGCCAGCAGTTATAGAGGGAACTATTCACCCCTCCACTTT. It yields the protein CASSYRGNYSPLHF.